The 6 T cell receptor beta chains below all came from one sample that was sequenced in a study of cytomegalovirus exposure and HLA in healthy donors. Data came from immunoSEQ multiplex PCR; TCRdb stores just in-frame clones and leaves some out. Of about 58,000 clones listed, more than 90% were seen once; the top ten hold roughly 1%. Sample: PBMCs. These receptors originate from a young man in good health and CMV-seronegative.

The rearrangement joins TRBV11-2 to TRBJ2-2, with D tentatively TRBD1 (6 bases). Per germline, CDR1 SGHAT and CDR2 FQNNGV. The CDR3 runs to 16 residues. The V end lost 2 bases, the J end lost 5 bases, and 15 bases lay between the germline ends. DNA of the CDR3: TGTGCCAGCAGCTTACAAGGACAGACATTAACCGGGGAGCTGTTTTTT. Amino acids: CASSLQGQTLTGELFF.

This chain uses TRBV19 with TRBJ2-1, with 14 positions matching TRBD2. V shed 5 bases, J shed 6 bases, and the junction held 6 bases outside the gene matches. The germline CDR1 and CDR2 sequences are LNHDA and SQIVND (reference sequence). The CDR3 loop spans 16 amino acids. CDR3 sequence: CASSGGTSGSFNEQFF. In nucleotides, the CDR3 is TGTGCCAGTAGTGGGGGGACTAGCGGGAGTTTCAATGAGCAGTTCTTC.

V is TRBV18 and J is TRBJ1-1, with unresolved D. This CDR3 comprises 16 residues. The germline V gene encodes CDR1 KGHSH and CDR2 LQKENI. V was trimmed by 1 base and J by 4 bases, leaving 16 bases between them. This chain's CDR3 is CASSPLREWESTEAFF. CDR3 sequence (DNA): TGTGCCAGCTCACCACTTCGCGAGTGGGAGAGCACTGAAGCTTTCTTT.

The chain combines TRBV21-1 with TRBJ2-5; TRBD1, the table's D call, was not compared with the DNA. TRBV21-1 is recorded as a pseudogene. This CDR3 is built from 18 residues. CDR3 coding DNA: TGTGCCAGCCTCCCTGACCCGTCGACAGGGGAAAGGGACGAGACCCAGTACTTC. Its translation is CASLPDPSTGERDETQYF.

This chain uses TRBV27 with TRBJ2-3, with 12 bases lining up with TRBD2. From germline, CDR1 is MNHEY and CDR2 SMNVEV (reference sequence). The V gene end was trimmed by 5 bases and the J gene end by 3 bases; junction bases not matched to a gene: 6. This CDR3 has 16 amino acids. CDR3 protein: CASSLTGLAGTDTQYF. CDR3 nucleotides: TGTGCCAGCAGTCTAACCGGACTAGCGGGGACAGATACGCAGTATTTT.

The V and J genes are TRBV28 and TRBJ1-4; 8 bases agree with TRBD1. With V trimmed by 5 bases and J by 8 bases, 4 bases remained unmatched. The CDR3 has 13 amino acids. Germline V gene data show CDR1 as MDHEN and CDR2 as SYDVKM. The CDR3: CASSQGAEEKLFF. As DNA, the CDR3 is TGTGCCAGCAGTCAGGGGGCGGAAGAAAAACTGTTTTTT.